This T cell receptor beta chain was documented in a study of blood T cells in healthy people across ages. For the second PCR, which ran for about 6 to 11 cycles, a sample-barcoded 5' primer and a J-beta primer mix were used. Through a template-switch adaptor with 12 random nucleotides, each cDNA molecule received a tag. TCRdb redid the calling of the 5' RACE reads with MiXCR, one entry per CDR3 protein. Among around 870,000 distinct CDR3 sequences listed, about 30% were seen once. The CDR3 covers 14 residues. Germline V gene sequence: CDR1 LNHNV, CDR2 YYDKDF (reference sequence). The receptor was derived from a woman of 80 years or more in good health. The chain joins TRBV15 to TRBJ2-5; unclear D gene. The closer fit of TRBJ2-7 to the DNA end suggests the J call may be wrong. The sequencing input was blood. CDR3 residues: CATARADFKDEQYF. The CDR3 DNA follows: TGTGCCACCGCTCGGGCAGACTTCAAGGACGAGCAGTACTTC.